This TCR beta chain was sequenced during a study of cytomegalovirus exposure and HLA in healthy donors (dated by TCRdb to about 2017). For context, the study as a whole: An earlier analysis of 587 of the donors reported approximately 280 Gb of sequence data and around 110 million unique TCR beta sequences obtained from approximately 180 million T cells. Four or five DR-DQ haplotypes were handled as single units for association and clustering because linkage in the cohort was strong. A separate validation cohort of more than 100 different subjects was used in addition to the roughly 720-subject first cohort. In a later genetic analysis, genome-wide SNP genotypes for about three fifths of the roughly 670 donors were used, and that subset was treated as a discovery cohort. Both class I and class II loci were covered by HLA typing, at four-digit resolution. The number of typed donors differed by locus: about 620-640 for A, B, C, DRB1 and DQB1; some 500 for DQA1; 606 for DPA1; and 400 to 480 for DPB1. The genetic ancestry cluster associated with self-reported Caucasian donors included about 84% of the approximately 430 genotyped donors. Donor age, sex, ethnicity and CMV serostatus were compiled together with the repertoire data. The study combined high-throughput TCR immunosequencing, statistical association of individual TCRs with disease status, and machine learning to predict cytomegalovirus infection status. On average, roughly 250,000 unique TCR beta nucleotide sequences were sequenced per donor among roughly 430 genotyped donors of the cohort, with roughly 18% of those sequences being non-productive. About 280 gigabases of sequencing data and approximately 92 million unique TCR sequences made up an early release that covered several hundred HLA-typed donors. An earlier analysis of some 500 of the donors used high-throughput TCR beta sequencing to judge whether each TCR beta V gene segment behaved as functional or pseudogenic. The aim of the study was to test whether cataloging public T cell receptors could identify signatures of past pathogen exposure. Rather than drawing on any new phenotypic data, the later analysis identified candidate immune exposures from TCR beta sequences and the way those sequences occurred across donors. Using immunosequencing, the study profiled T cell repertoires from 640 or so subjects and related those repertoires to cytomegalovirus serostatus. A later analysis re-examined previously published TCR beta repertoires from just over 650 donors and added high-resolution HLA genotyping to investigate patterns of TCR occurrence. All discovery cohort repertoires had been generated on a single sequencing platform.

The CDR3, from cysteine to phenylalanine, totals 14 residues. The DNA shown is the 42-base CDR3, in frame from base 1. V sheds 1 base and J sheds 7 bases, leaving 12 bases between their ends. Per the germline V gene, SGDLS is the CDR1 and YYNGEE is the CDR2. Results and caveats for the whole study, not just this receptor: Across donors, most TCR sequences were observed very rarely, whereas some public TCRs were present in many individuals. According to a later genetic analysis, donors in an Asian-associated ancestry cluster had fewer N-insertions in productive TCRs than the approximately 670-donor mean. The study gave a list of 150 to 200 TCR beta chains associated with cytomegalovirus. A few of the identified cytomegalovirus-associated TCR beta chains were confirmed in vitro to be specific for cytomegalovirus antigens. At a false discovery rate of 0.05, a later analysis linked roughly 17,000 TCR beta sequences to specific HLA alleles. The 87-base-pair reads could not distinguish some IMGT-functional V segments, including TRBV6-2 and TRBV6-3, so those segments were excluded. CMV serostatus was the only immune exposure information available for the cohort. A further reported finding was that TCR beta sequences accurately predicted the HLA-A and HLA-B alleles for most subjects in the first cohort. HLA typing was unavailable for some donors at each locus, so association tests used only the typed subset. V-gene and J-gene trimming of TCR beta chains was associated with a missense DCLRE1C variant in a later genetic analysis, and the association was replicated in an independent cohort. Cytomegalovirus status was reported to be diagnosed by the classifier with high specificity and sensitivity in both the original and validation cohorts. It was suggested by the authors that the approach could potentially be generalized to other disease states and immunological phenotypes. An earlier analysis of approximately 570 of the donors showed that most TCR beta V segments appeared in productive rearrangements either about 90% or about 30% of the time, which broadly matched IMGT annotations. Correlated functional status among segregating V segments might reflect linkage disequilibrium, but an unknown experimental factor could not be ruled out. A later analysis found that TCR association rates varied across HLA loci, with DRB1 alleles showing the most associated TCRs and HLA-C alleles the fewest. This cohort had only TCR beta chains sequenced, and the lack of alpha or paired-chain data limited which features could be detected. Compared with equally common non-associated chains, HLA-associated TCR beta chains in a later analysis were more clonally expanded and had lower generation probabilities. Because counts were too low, seventeen rarely observed V segments, including chromosome 9 orphons, were left out of the earlier analysis of a few hundred of the donors. According to a later analysis, parvovirus B19, influenza, CMV and Epstein-Barr virus appeared linked to several top co-occurrence clusters. Strong co-occurrence of HLA alleles, especially DR and DQ, made assigning TCR associations to individual alleles difficult. A later analysis found that most CMV-associated TCR beta chains appeared HLA-restricted, with HLA associations seemingly driven largely by CMV exposure. Sequencing depth was assumed to be roughly uniform across donors in the presence/absence analyses, though that assumption may not hold. A cluster of highly shared sequence variants was judged likely to represent a technical artifact of the sequencing pipeline.

The protocol used for the library was the immunoSEQ multiplex PCR assay. A mixture of 60 forward primers for TCR Vbeta segments and 13 reverse primers for TCR Jbeta segments was used in the multiplex PCR. Amplification of the CDR3 region of rearranged TCR beta genes was performed with a multiplex PCR assay on genomic DNA. Amplified TCR beta libraries were sequenced as 87-base-pair reads on the Illumina HiSeq System. The authors' pipeline ran thus. Across the 600 to 700 repertoires, a later analysis counted around 80 million unique TCR beta chains, 9.5 million to 12 million of which were shared by at least two donors. To remove PCR and sequencing errors, raw reads were error-corrected and collapsed into unique sequences using a nearest-neighbor algorithm that merged closely related sequences. CDR3 sequences were aligned to IMGT reference sequences to assign V, D and J gene segments. For a sequence to be retained, at least a six-nucleotide match to both a V gene segment and a J gene segment was required. A rearrangement was called productive if the CDR3 had no stop codons and remained in frame with V and J, and every other rearrangement was called non-productive. Following IMGT convention, CDR3 was defined as the stretch from the second conserved V-encoded cysteine to the conserved J-encoded phenylalanine. Sequences without an unambiguous match to a single V gene segment were excluded from the earlier analysis of several hundred of the donors. An earlier analysis of some 500 of the donors classified V segments as functional when productive rearrangements were above 56.7% and as segregating when the standard deviation between donors was above 5%. A statistical classification framework was built to diagnose cytomegalovirus status from the catalog of TCR beta chain sequences. In a later analysis, TCR nucleotide sequences were compared against IMGT/GENE-DB human TR gene sequences so that V and J genes could be assigned. Using the TCRdist pipeline, a later analysis assigned CDR3 sequences along with most-parsimonious VDJ recombination scenarios. In a later analysis, each TCR beta chain was defined by its CDR3 amino acid sequence together with its V-gene family, and reads lacking a unique V-gene family were excluded. To address suspected cross-contamination and a sequencing artifact, a later analysis removed several hundred highly shared, low-generation-probability nucleotide sequences. A later analysis calculated a clonal expansion index for each public chain from normalized within-repertoire ranks of inferred template counts. In a later analysis, generation probabilities were computed with a VDJ recombination model fitted to out-of-frame rearrangements, and the resulting probabilities were checked against IGoR. In a later analysis, hypergeometric tests were used to score TCR-TCR, TCR-HLA and TCR-CMV co-occurrence, with a repertoire-size bias correction applied to TCR pairs. In a later analysis, false discovery rates were estimated by permuting HLA or CMV assignments 20 times. In a later analysis, co-occurring TCRs were grouped with DBSCAN, and TCRdist sequence similarity was added when clustering was performed within HLA-allele-positive subsets. Repertoires with fewer than 30,000 or more than 120,000 public chains, plus five repertoires with anomalous nucleotide sharing, were excluded from co-occurrence clustering. The clones in this table, taken by TCRdb from immuneACCESS, are in-frame only. Not every clone is retained; where verified, under half of the shortfall comes from an unresolved V gene, and the cause of the rest is unknown. Clone size and the V and J calls come from that table; the DNA yielded D and trimming. The sample profile shows under 200,000 clones; 77% of them were found once. 1.4% of the sample lies in the top ten.

Notes on this clone: Its antigen specificity is not known. The sample holds no much larger clone one base away, and base qualities are not on file.

The cohort comprised around 700 healthy bone marrow donors. All cohort members were sampled while nominally healthy, although unrecorded immune exposures were likely present. The donor was CMV seronegative and belonged to the group of 380 or so seronegative cohort members. Each donor provided a peripheral blood sample, and peripheral blood mononuclear cells were used for TCR beta sequencing. Genomic DNA extraction from the blood cell samples was performed with the Qiagen DNeasy Blood Extraction Kit. The V and J genes are TRBV9 and TRBJ1-3; the D gene identity is not certain. This sequence originates from a woman in her 30s in good health and CMV-seronegative. The sequencing input was PBMCs. The DNA sequence reads TGTGCCAGCAGCGTATTGGATACTAGGAACACCATATATTTT. Translated, it reads CASSVLDTRNTIYF.